This TCR beta chain was captured by sequencing in a study of shared clonotypes between healthy human individuals. As for the study in general: There were three CD4 naive, three CD4 memory, two CD8 naive and one CD8 memory plates per donor.

The repertoire was sequenced with immunoSEQ multiplex PCR; TCRdb's copy has only in-frame clones and lacks some. The sample comprises 2 million to 2.5 million clones, 90% to 95% of which are singletons, and approximately 0.13% rests with the top ten. Remarks on this clone: What it binds is not known.

General observations from the study: Lower generation probabilities were found for non-shared clonotypes than for those shared by all four donors.

The study drew its donors from healthy HIV-negative adults without recent acute infections or vaccinations. Every contributor of samples was a Caucasian grown-up residing in Nashville, Tennessee. Sequencing was done on a sample of naive CD4+ T cells sorted from blood. Sample subset: CD45RA+ positively selected. This TCR came from a man in his late teens or twenties in good health.

CDR3 loop: CASRQARTYEQYF. In nucleotides, the CDR3 is TGTGCCAGCAGACAGGCTAGAACCTACGAGCAGTACTTC. This rearrangement joins TRBV11-2 to TRBJ2-7, with a tentative D call TRBD1 (5 bases). This CDR3 region has 13 residues. Looked up from germline, CDR1 is SGHAT and CDR2 is FQNNGV. V shed 6 bases and J shed 2 bases, with 11 bases lying between them.